What follows is one TCR beta chain and its context. What it binds is unknown. These data are taken from a study of T cell responses to AZD1222 COVID-19 vaccine. In the study overall: Second-dose timings of about 4 or about 12 weeks were pooled. Study results and limitations: Spike-specific TCR breadth and depth were elevated following two AZD1222 doses. Donors in the cohort were predominantly white British and more often female, and clonal diversity was possibly underestimated.

The protocol was immunoSEQ multiplex PCR, while the TCRdb copy is restricted to in-frame clones and leaves out a portion. In the table there are more than 85,000 clones, 70% to 90% of which are singletons. Deletions cut 4 bases from V and 0 bases from J, with 7 bases between. The germline gives CDR1 SGHNT, CDR2 YYREEE (reference sequence). There are 13 residues in the CDR3. This clonotype was obtained from an adult in good health. This sequence joins TRBV5-4 and TRBJ1-1, with D unresolved. The specimen was peripheral blood, collected on day 0 of AZD1222 vaccination. CDR3 loop: CASSPDMNTEAFF. The CDR3 nucleotides are TGTGCCAGCAGCCCCGACATGAACACTGAAGCTTTCTTT.